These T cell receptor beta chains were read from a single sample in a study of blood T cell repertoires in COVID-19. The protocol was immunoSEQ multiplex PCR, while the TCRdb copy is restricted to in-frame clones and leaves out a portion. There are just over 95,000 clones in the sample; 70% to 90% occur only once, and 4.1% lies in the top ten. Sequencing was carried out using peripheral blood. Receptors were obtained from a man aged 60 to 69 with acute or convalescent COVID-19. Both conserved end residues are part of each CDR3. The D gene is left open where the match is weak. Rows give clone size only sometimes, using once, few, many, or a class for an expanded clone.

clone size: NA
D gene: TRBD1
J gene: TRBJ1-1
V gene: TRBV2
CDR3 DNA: TGTGCCAGCAGTGAACAGGGACAGGGGTACACTGAAGCTTTCTTT
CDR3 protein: CASSEQGQGYTEAFF

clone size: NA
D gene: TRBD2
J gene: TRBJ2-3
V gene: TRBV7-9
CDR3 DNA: TGTGCCAGCAGCTCCGCAGCGGGGGATTATACGCAGTATTTT
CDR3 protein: CASSSAAGDYTQYF

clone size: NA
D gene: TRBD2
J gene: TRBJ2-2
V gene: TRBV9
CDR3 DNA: TGTGCCAGCAGCGTAGCGGGGACTAGCTACACCGGGGAGCTGTTTTTT
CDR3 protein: CASSVAGTSYTGELFF

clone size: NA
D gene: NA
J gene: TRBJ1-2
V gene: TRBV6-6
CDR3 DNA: TGTGCCAGCAGTCCCATCCACGGACGGGAAGGGAACTATGGCTACACCTTC
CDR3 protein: CASSPIHGREGNYGYTF

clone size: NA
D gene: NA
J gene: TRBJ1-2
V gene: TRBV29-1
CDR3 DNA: TGCAGCGCGCGGGGGTCAATCGACGGCTACACCTTC
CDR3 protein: CSARGSIDGYTF

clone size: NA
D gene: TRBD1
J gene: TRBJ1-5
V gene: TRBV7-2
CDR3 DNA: TGTGCCAGCAGCCCGGGACAGCACAATCAGCCCCAGCATTTT
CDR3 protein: CASSPGQHNQPQHF

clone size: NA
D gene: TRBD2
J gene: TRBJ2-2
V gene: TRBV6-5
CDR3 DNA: TGTGCCAGCAGTTTCACTAGCGGGGGGATTGCCGGGGAGCTGTTTTTT
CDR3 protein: CASSFTSGGIAGELFF

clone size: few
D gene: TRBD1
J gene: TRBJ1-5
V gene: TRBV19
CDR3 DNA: TGTGCCAGTAGTATTTCGCAGGGGGCAATTTACAGGAAGCATTTT
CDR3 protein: CASSISQGAIYRKHF

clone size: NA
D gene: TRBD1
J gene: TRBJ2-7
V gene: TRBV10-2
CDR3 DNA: TGCGCCAGCAGTGAGTCGTGGCGAAGGTCAGGGGGCGAGCAGTACTTC
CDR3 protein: CASSESWRRSGGEQYF

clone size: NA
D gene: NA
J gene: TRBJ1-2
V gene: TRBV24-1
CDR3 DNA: TGTGCCACCAGTGGAGGGGGAGGGCCTAACTATGGCTACACCTTC
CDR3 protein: CATSGGGGPNYGYTF

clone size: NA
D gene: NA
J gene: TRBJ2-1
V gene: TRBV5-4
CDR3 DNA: TGTGCCAGCAGCATCGGGTCCTTCGGGAGAAATGAGCAGTTCTTC
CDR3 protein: CASSIGSFGRNEQFF

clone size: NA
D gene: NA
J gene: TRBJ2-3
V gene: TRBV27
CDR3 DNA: TGTGCCAGCCGCGAGGCAGATACGCAGTATTTT
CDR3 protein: CASREADTQYF

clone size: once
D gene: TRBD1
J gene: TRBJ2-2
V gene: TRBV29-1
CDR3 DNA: TGCAGCGTTGCTGCCCCCGGGACAGGGAGCACCGGGGAGCTGTTTTTT
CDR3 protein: CSVAAPGTGSTGELFF

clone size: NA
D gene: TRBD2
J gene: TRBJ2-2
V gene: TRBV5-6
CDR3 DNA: TGTGCCAGCAGCCCGAGTGGACTAGCGGGATTCCCCGGGGAGCTGTTTTTT
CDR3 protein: CASSPSGLAGFPGELFF

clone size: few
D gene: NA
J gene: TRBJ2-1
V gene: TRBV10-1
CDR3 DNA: TGCGCCAGCAGCGACGGATCCCCGGGGCAGTTCTTC
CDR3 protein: CASSDGSPGQFF